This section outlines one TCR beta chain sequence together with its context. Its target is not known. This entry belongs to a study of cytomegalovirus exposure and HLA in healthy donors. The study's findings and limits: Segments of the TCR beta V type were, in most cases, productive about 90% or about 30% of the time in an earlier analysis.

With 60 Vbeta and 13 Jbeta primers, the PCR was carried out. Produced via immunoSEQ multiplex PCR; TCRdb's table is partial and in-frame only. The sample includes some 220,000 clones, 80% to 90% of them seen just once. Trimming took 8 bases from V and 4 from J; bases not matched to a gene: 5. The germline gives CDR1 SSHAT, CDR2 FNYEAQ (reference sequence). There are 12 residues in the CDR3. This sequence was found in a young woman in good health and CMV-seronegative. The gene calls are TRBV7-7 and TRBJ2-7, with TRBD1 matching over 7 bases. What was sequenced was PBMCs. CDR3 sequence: CASGDRAYEQYF. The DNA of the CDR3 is TGTGCCAGCGGGGACAGAGCGTACGAGCAGTACTTC.